This T cell receptor beta chain was obtained from a study of T cell repertoires in cytomegalovirus infection. Study details: CMV infection together with matching HLA type was indicated by public TCR beta signatures. General study results and limits: The ex vivo response showed dominance by HLA-C-restricted CMV-specific TCR beta clonotypes. Totalled public TCR beta family frequency picked out people who carried CMV plus the relevant HLA.

TCRdb processed the reads anew with MiXCR; each CDR3 protein has one entry. The table shows approximately 1,000,000 distinct CDR3 sequences, with less than 40% occurring only once. With regard to this clonotype: Its matching antigen is unknown.

This TCR was recovered from a human donor in good health (CMV status not recorded). Some clones in this sample may be carry-over from other donors' samples. Sample: cultured CD8+ T cells from PBMCs, taken from culture after CMV antigen stimulation.

DNA for the CDR3: TGCGCCAGCAGCCAAAGTCCTAGCAATCAGCCCCAGCATTTT. It yields the protein CASSQSPSNQPQHF. The chain recombines TRBV4-1 with TRBJ1-5; D is undetermined. CDR1 is MGHRA and CDR2 is YSYEKL in the germline V gene. V was trimmed by 2 bases and J by 0 bases, leaving 5 bases between them. This CDR3 has 14 residues.